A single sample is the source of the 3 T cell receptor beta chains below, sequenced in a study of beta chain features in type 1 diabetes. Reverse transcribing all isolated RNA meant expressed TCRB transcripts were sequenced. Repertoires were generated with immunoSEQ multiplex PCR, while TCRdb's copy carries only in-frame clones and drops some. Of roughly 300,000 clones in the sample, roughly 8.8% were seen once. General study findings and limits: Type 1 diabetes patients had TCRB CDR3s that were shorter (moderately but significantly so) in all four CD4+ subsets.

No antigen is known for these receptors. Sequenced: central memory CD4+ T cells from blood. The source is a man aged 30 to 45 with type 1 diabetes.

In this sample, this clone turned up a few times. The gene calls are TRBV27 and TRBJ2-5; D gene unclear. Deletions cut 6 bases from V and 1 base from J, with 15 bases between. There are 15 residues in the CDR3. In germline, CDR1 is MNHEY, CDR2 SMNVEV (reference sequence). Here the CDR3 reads CASRSPGASQETQYF. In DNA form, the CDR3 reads TGTGCCAGCAGATCGCCAGGAGCTTCCCAAGAGACCCAGTACTTC.

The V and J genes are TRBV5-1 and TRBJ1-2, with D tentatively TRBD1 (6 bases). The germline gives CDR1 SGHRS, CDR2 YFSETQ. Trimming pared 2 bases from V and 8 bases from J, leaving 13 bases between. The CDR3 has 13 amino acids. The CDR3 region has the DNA TGCGCCAGCAGCTTAACAGGGATGGAGGGCTACACCTTC. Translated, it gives CASSLTGMEGYTF.

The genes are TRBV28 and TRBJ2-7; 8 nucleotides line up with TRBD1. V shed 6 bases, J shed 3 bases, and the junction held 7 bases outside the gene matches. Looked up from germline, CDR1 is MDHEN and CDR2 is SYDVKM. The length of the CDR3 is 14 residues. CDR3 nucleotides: TGTGCCAGCAGCAAGACAGGGGAGAACTACGAGCAGTACTTC. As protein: CASSKTGENYEQYF.